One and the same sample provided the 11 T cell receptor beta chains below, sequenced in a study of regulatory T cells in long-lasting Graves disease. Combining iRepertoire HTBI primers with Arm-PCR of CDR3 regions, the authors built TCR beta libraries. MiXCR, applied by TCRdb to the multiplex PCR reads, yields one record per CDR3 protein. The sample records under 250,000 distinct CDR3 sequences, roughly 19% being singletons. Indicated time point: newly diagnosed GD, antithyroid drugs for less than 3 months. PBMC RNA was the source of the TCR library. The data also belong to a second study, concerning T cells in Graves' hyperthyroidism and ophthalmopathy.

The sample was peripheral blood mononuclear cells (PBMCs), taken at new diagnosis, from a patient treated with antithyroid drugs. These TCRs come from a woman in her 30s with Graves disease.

The DNA of the CDR3 is TGCAGTGCTTCTGCCTGGACAGGCAGCTCCTACAATGAGCAGTTCTTC. This sequence encodes CSASAWTGSSYNEQFF. The chain links TRBV20-1 to TRBJ2-1; 7 bases line up with TRBD1. V was clipped by 5 bases and J by 0 bases; unmatched bases: 10. This CDR3 comprises 16 residues. Per germline, CDR1 DFQATT and CDR2 SNEGSKA (reference sequence).

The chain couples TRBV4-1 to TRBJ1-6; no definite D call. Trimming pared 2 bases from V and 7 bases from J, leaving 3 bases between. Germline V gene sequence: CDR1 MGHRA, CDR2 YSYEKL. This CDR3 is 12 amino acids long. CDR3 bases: TGCGCCAGCAGCCAAATAAATTCACCCCTCCACTTT. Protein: CASSQINSPLHF.

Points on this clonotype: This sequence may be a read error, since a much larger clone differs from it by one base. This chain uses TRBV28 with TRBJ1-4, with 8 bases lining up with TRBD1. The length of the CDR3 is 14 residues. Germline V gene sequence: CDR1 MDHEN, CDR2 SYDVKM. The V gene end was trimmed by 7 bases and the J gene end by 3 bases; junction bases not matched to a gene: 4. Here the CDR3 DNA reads TGTGCCAGCAAAGACAGGGGACCTAATGAAAAACTGTTTTTT. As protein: CASKDRGPNEKLFF. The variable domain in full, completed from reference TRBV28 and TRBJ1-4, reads DVKVTQSSRYLVKRTGEKVFLECVQDMDHENMFWYRQDPGLGLRLIYFSYDVKMKEKGDIPEGYSVSREKKERFSLILESASTNQTSMYLCASKDRGPNEKLFFGSGTQLSVL.

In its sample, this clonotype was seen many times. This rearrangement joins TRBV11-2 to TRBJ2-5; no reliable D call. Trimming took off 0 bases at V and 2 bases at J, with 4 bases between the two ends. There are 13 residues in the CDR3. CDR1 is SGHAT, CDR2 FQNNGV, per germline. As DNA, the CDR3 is TGTGCCAGCAGCTTAGAGTGGCAAGAGACCCAGTACTTC. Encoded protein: CASSLEWQETQYF.

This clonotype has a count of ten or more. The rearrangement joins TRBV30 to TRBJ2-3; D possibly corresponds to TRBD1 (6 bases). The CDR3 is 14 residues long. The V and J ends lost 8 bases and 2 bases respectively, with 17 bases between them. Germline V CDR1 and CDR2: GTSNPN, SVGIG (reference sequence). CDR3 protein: CARTGTPYTDTQYF. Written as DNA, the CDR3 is TGTGCCCGAACCGGGACACCTTACACAGATACGCAGTATTTT.

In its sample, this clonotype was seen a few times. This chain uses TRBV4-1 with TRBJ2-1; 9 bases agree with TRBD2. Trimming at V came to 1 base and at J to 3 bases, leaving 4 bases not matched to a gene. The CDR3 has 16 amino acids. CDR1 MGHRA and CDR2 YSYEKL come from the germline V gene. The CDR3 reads CASSQGAGGRYNEQFF. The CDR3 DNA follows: TGCGCCAGCAGCCAAGGAGCGGGAGGCCGCTACAATGAGCAGTTCTTC.

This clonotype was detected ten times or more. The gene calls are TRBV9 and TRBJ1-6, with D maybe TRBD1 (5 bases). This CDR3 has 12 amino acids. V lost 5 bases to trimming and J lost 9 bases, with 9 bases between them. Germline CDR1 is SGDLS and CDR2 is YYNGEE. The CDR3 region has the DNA TGTGCCAGCAGGACAGCTACTTCACCCCTCCACTTT. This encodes CASRTATSPLHF.

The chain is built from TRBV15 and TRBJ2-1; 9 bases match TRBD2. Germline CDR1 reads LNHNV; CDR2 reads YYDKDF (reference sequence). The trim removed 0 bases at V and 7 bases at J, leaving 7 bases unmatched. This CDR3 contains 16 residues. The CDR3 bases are TGTGCCACCAGCAGAGATCCCCTAGCGGGAAGGAATGAGCAGTTCTTC. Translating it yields CATSRDPLAGRNEQFF.

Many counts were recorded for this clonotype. The DNA for the CDR3 is TGTGCCAGCAGCGTAGCTCGTACAAAGGATGGCTACACCTTC. Its protein product is CASSVARTKDGYTF. The chain has TRBV9 and TRBJ1-2; no reliable D call. The CDR3 has 14 amino acids. V dropped 0 bases and J dropped 6 bases, with 12 bases sitting between them. Germline V gene data show CDR1 as SGDLS and CDR2 as YYNGEE.

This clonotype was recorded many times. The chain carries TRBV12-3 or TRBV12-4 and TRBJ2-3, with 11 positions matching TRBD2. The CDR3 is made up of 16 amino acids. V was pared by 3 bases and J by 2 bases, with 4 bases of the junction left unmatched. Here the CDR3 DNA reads TGTGCCAGCAGTTTCGGGACTAGCGGATACACAGATACGCAGTATTTT. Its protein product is CASSFGTSGYTDTQYF.

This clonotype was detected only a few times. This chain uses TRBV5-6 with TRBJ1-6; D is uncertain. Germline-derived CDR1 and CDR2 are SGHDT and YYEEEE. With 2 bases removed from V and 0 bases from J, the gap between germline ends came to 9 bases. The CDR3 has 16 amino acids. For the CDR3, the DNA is TGTGCCAGCAGCTTTCGGACGGGCTCCTATAATTCACCCCTCCACTTT. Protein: CASSFRTGSYNSPLHF.